The 10 T cell receptor beta chains in this list originate from one sample, sequenced in a study of molecular identifiers for immune sequencing clone quantification. TCRdb reprocessed the PCR reads with MiXCR, giving one entry per CDR3 protein. The sample has some 580,000 distinct CDR3 sequences; 25% are singletons. Material for sequencing was naive CD8+ T cells from blood, with Jurkat cell RNA spiked in. Documented subset: FACS-sorted CD8+CD4-CCR7+CD45RA+ naive T cells. These receptors were collected from a human donor in good health. Some libraries in this study had Jurkat cell RNA spiked in.

This clonotype was counted only a few times. V is TRBV4-3 and J is TRBJ2-2; the D is unclear. V gave up 1 base and J gave up 1 base, with 10 bases separating them. The germline V gene encodes CDR1 LGHNA and CDR2 YSLEER. CDR3 size: 16 residues. CDR3 in DNA: TGCGCCAGCAGCCAAGTCGCGATCTGGAACACCGGGGAGCTGTTTTTT. Translation gives CASSQVAIWNTGELFF.

For this clonotype: This may stem from a read error, because a much larger clone lies one nucleotide away. This chain joins TRBV6-5 and TRBJ1-2; 10 nucleotides line up with TRBD1. The CDR3 has 17 residues. Germline CDR1 reads MNHEY; CDR2 reads SVGAGI. V dropped 4 bases and J dropped 4; count of bases not matched to a gene: 12. The CDR3 DNA sequence: TGTGCCAGCAGTTGGAGGGACAGGGGTAAGGAGACCTATGGCTACACCTTC. Amino acid sequence: CASSWRDRGKETYGYTF.

This clonotype showed up many times. The rearrangement links TRBV7-2 to TRBJ2-7, with 9 bases fitting TRBD2. The V and J ends lost 3 bases and 3 bases, in that order; junction bases with no gene match: 3. Per germline, CDR1 SGHTA and CDR2 FQGNSA. There are 14 residues in the CDR3. CDR3 nucleotide sequence: TGTGCCAGCAGCTTTACTAGCGGGCACTACGAGCAGTACTTC. Translation: CASSFTSGHYEQYF.

For this clonotype: One end of the junction varies from germline; a read error may be responsible. J is TRBJ2-3 and V is TRBV7-6; 9 nucleotides align to TRBD2. The CDR3 is 16 residues long. CDR1 and CDR2 (germline): SGHVS, FNYEAQ. CDR3 protein: CANSSTAGGRTDTQYF. DNA for the CDR3: TGTGCCAACAGCTCCACGGCGGGGGGGCGCACAGATACGCAGTATTTT.

This clonotype was observed at least ten times. CDR3 loop: CASSFVATAGTGELFF. Written as DNA, the CDR3 is TGCGCCAGCAGCTTTGTCGCCACCGCCGGGACCGGGGAGCTGTTTTTT. This chain connects TRBV5-1 to TRBJ2-2; D remains unclear. Trimming left V 2 bases short and J 5 bases short, with 16 bases between. Germline lookup yields CDR1 SGHRS and CDR2 YFSETQ. The CDR3 loop spans 16 amino acids. Full variable domain (remainder filled in from reference TRBV5-1 and TRBJ2-2): KAGVTQTPRYLIKTRGQQVTLSCSPISGHRSVSWYQQTPGQGLQFLFEYFSETQRNKGNFPGRFSGRQFSNSRSEMNVSTLELGDSALYLCASSFVATAGTGELFFGEGSRLTVL.

Remarks on this clonotype: A read error is possible here, since a much larger clone lies one base away. The chain is built from TRBV28 and TRBJ2-7; a possible D gene is TRBD2 (7 bases). The germline CDR1 and CDR2 sequences are MDHEN and SYDVKM. The CDR3 totals 14 residues. V lost 6 bases, J lost 12 bases, and 24 bases lay in between. CDR3 region: CASRGGQGRMPRYF. Written as DNA, the CDR3 is TGTGCCAGCAGGGGGGGGCAGGGGAGAATGCCTAGGTACTTC.

This clonotype was seen a handful of times. This may be a read error, as it is one base from a much larger clone. This CDR3 is CASSQDSGAEAFF. The CDR3 bases are TGTGCCAGCAGCCAAGACTCGGGGGCTGAAGCTTTCTTT. The chain uses TRBV3-1 and TRBJ1-1; TRBD1 is a possible D gene (5 bases). Germline V gives CDR1 LGHDT, CDR2 YNNKEL (reference sequence). The CDR3 has 13 amino acids. Trimming pared 0 bases from V and 6 bases from J, leaving 8 bases between.

Ten or more counts support this clonotype. CDR3 region: CAWSVRNRRITDTQYF. The CDR3 DNA follows: TGTGCCTGGAGTGTACGGAATAGAAGGATCACAGATACGCAGTATTTT. The rearrangement links TRBV30 to TRBJ2-3; D remains ambiguous. The CDR3 covers 16 residues. The germline V and J ends were trimmed by 0 bases and 2 bases, with 15 bases remaining between them. CDR1 GTSNPN and CDR2 SVGIG come from the germline V gene (reference sequence).

Regarding this clonotype: The missing conserved phenylalanine or tryptophan at the end of this CDR3 makes a read error likely. This sequence joins TRBV7-9 and TRBJ1-1, with D unresolved. In germline, CDR1 is SEHNR, CDR2 FQNEAQ (reference sequence). The CDR3 contains 13 residues. CDR3 coding DNA: TGTGCCTGCAGCTTAAGCCAACGGGAGGTAGCTTTCCTT. Its protein is CACSLSQREVAFL.

This clonotype was found a few times. At one end the junction does not follow the germline gene, possibly because of a read error. The genes are TRBV12-3 or TRBV12-4 and TRBJ1-2; weak D call: TRBD1 (5 bases). The CDR3 is 9 residues long. The CDR3 loop is CASSLGGDF. CDR3 nucleotides: TGTGCCAGCAGTTTAGGAGGGGACTTC.